These 11 T cell receptor beta chains were all obtained from the same sample, sequenced in a study of T cell responses to AZD1222 COVID-19 vaccine (dated by TCRdb to the early 2020s). The library was produced with the immunoSEQ multiplex PCR assay. The table comes from immuneACCESS by way of TCRdb, which keeps in-frame sequences with V and J called. Part of the clones is missing from these tables; in studies checked, under half for an unresolved V gene and the rest for unknown reasons. The sample contains 100,000 to 150,000 clones, around 89% of them found a single time. The ten biggest clones cover roughly 1.6% of the sample. The time point label corresponds to: baseline before first vaccination. Material: peripheral blood, obtained on day 0 of AZD1222 vaccination. The receptors here all came from an adult in good health.

V gene TRBV28 combines with J gene TRBJ1-5, with D unresolved. V was shortened by 5 bases and J by 2 bases, with 25 bases between the two germline ends. In germline, CDR1 is MDHEN, CDR2 SYDVKM. The CDR3 totals 19 residues. CDR3 sequence: CASSIPRAFALRGNQPQHF. DNA for the CDR3: TGTGCCAGCAGTATTCCCCGGGCTTTTGCGTTGAGGGGCAATCAGCCCCAGCATTTT.

CDR3 in DNA: TGTGCCAGCAGCCTCGTAGGAGGGTCGGGGGGCTCTGGAAACACCATATATTTT. It specifies CASSLVGGSGGSGNTIYF. The V gene is TRBV9, the J gene TRBJ1-3, with D perhaps matching TRBD1 (5 bases). The CDR3 runs to 18 residues. Germline CDR1 SGDLS, CDR2 YYNGEE. The V end lost 4 bases, the J end lost 0 bases, and 20 bases lay between the germline ends. The entire variable domain, with the rest obtained from reference TRBV9 and TRBJ1-3, is as follows: DSGVTQTPKHLITATGQRVTLRCSPRSGDLSVYWYQQSLDQGLQFLIQYYNGEERAKGNILERFSAQQFPDLHSELNLSSLELGDSALYFCASSLVGGSGGSGNTIYFGEGSWLTVV.

This rearrangement joins TRBV30 to TRBJ2-3; 8 positions match TRBD1. In germline, CDR1 is GTSNPN, CDR2 SVGIG (reference sequence). The CDR3 is 17 amino acids. J was trimmed by 0 bases and V by 3 bases; bases with no gene match: 11. The CDR3 DNA is TGTGCCTGGAGCAGCTTAGGAGGGACAGGTAGCACAGATACGCAGTATTTT. Protein product: CAWSSLGGTGSTDTQYF.

This clone has a single count. The gene calls are TRBV2 and TRBJ2-5; 14 bases fit TRBD2. The J segment lost 1 base and the V segment lost 4 bases, leaving 11 bases of the junction unmatched. The CDR3 covers 19 residues. Per the germline V gene, CDR1 is SNHLY and CDR2 is FYNNEI. The CDR3: CASSGPTSGRVFFQETQYF. CDR3 sequence (DNA): TGTGCCAGCAGTGGTCCGACTAGCGGGAGGGTTTTTTTCCAAGAGACCCAGTACTTC. Full variable domain (outside the CDR3, taken from reference TRBV2 and TRBJ2-5): EPEVTQTPSHQVTQMGQEVILRCVPISNHLYFYWYRQILGQKVEFLVSFYNNEISEKSEIFDDQFSVERPDGSNFTLKIRSTKLEDSAMYFCASSGPTSGRVFFQETQYFGPGTRLLVL.

The chain has TRBV10-3 and TRBJ1-5; 8 bases match TRBD1. The trim removed 10 bases at V and 3 bases at J, leaving 11 bases unmatched. The CDR3 covers 15 residues. Germline V gives CDR1 ENHRY, CDR2 SYGVKD. The CDR3 sequence: CASTDRGMNNQPQHF. CDR3 nucleotides: TGTGCCAGCACTGACAGGGGAATGAACAATCAGCCCCAGCATTTT.

The gene calls are TRBV19 and TRBJ2-7, with D unclear. Per germline, CDR1 LNHDA and CDR2 SQIVND (reference sequence). This CDR3 spans 13 amino acids. Trimming took off 9 bases at V and 2 bases at J, with 14 bases between the two ends. The CDR3 DNA reads as TGTGCCAGCTTGGGGAATCCAACCTACGAGCAGTACTTC. Translation: CASLGNPTYEQYF.

The chain is built from TRBV5-6 and TRBJ1-2, with D perhaps matching TRBD1 (6 bases). The V gene's germline CDR1 is SGHDT and CDR2 YYEEEE. Trimming took off 0 bases at V and 1 base at J, with 10 bases between the two ends. CDR3 length: 15 residues. CDR3 amino acids: CASSLDREDNYGYTF. The CDR3 nucleotides read TGTGCCAGCAGCTTGGACAGGGAGGATAACTATGGCTACACCTTC. The complete variable domain, with remaining parts taken from reference TRBV5-6 and TRBJ1-2, reads DAGVTQSPTHLIKTRGQQVTLRCSPKSGHDTVSWYQQALGQGPQFIFQYYEEEERQRGNFPDRFSGHQFPNYSSELNVNALLLGDSALYLCASSLDREDNYGYTFGSGTRLTVV.

The chain employs TRBV7-9 and TRBJ2-1, with 7 bases that match TRBD2. The J segment lost 13 bases and the V segment lost 4 bases, leaving 10 bases of the junction unmatched. Per germline, CDR1 SEHNR and CDR2 FQNEAQ (reference sequence). The CDR3 runs 13 residues. The CDR3 DNA reads TGTGCCAGCAGCTCACATGGGGGGGTTGAACAGTTCTTC. Translating gives CASSSHGGVEQFF. Supplemented by reference TRBV7-9 and TRBJ2-1, the full variable domain reads DTGVSQNPRHKITKRGQNVTFRCDPISEHNRLYWYRQTLGQGPEFLTYFQNEAQLEKSRLLSDRFSAERPKGSFSTLEIQRTEQGDSAMYLCASSSHGGVEQFFGPGTRLTVL.

Written as DNA, the CDR3 is TGCAGCGTTGAATACTACAATGAGCAGTTCTTC. Residues: CSVEYYNEQFF. The rearrangement links TRBV29-1 to TRBJ2-1, with D uncertain. V lost 2 bases to trimming and J lost 3 bases, with 2 bases between them. CDR3 length equals 11 residues. CDR1 is SQVTM and CDR2 is ANQGSEA in the germline V gene.

The chain combines TRBV24-1 with TRBJ1-3, with 9 positions matching TRBD1. After removal of 3 bases from V and 5 bases from J, the junction contained 1 base not matched to a gene. The CDR3 is made up of 14 amino acids. Germline V gives CDR1 KGHDR, CDR2 SFDVKD. The CDR3 bases are TGTGCCACCAGTGATGGACAGGGGAGAAACACCATATATTTT. Amino acids: CATSDGQGRNTIYF.

V gene TRBV6-4 combines with J gene TRBJ2-5; D gene uncertain. In germline, CDR1 is MRHNA, CDR2 SNTAGT. Trimming pared 8 bases from V and 5 bases from J, leaving 15 bases between. The CDR3 spans 13 residues. The CDR3 region is CASPKPHNETQYF. In DNA form, the CDR3 reads TGTGCCAGCCCTAAGCCCCACAATGAGACCCAGTACTTC.